This TCR beta chain was captured in a study of early T cells in non-severe SARS-CoV-2 infection. Via MiXCR, TCRdb re-called the 5' RACE reads, giving one row per CDR3 protein. The repertoire consists of under 60,000 distinct CDR3 sequences, with 6.5% to 9% occurring once and the leading ten covering roughly a tenth. The length of the CDR3 is 16 residues. V was trimmed by 2 bases and J by 4 bases, leaving 15 bases between them. Germline CDR1 LGHNA, CDR2 YNFKEQ. The V and J genes are TRBV4-2 and TRBJ2-1, with unresolved D. The material sequenced was whole blood. The receptor was derived from an adult who was a healthcare worker with PCR-confirmed SARS-CoV-2 infection or an uninfected control (not recorded which). CDR3 loop: CASSQPLEGMYNEQFF. CDR3 DNA: TGTGCCAGCAGCCAACCCCTGGAAGGAATGTACAATGAGCAGTTCTTC.